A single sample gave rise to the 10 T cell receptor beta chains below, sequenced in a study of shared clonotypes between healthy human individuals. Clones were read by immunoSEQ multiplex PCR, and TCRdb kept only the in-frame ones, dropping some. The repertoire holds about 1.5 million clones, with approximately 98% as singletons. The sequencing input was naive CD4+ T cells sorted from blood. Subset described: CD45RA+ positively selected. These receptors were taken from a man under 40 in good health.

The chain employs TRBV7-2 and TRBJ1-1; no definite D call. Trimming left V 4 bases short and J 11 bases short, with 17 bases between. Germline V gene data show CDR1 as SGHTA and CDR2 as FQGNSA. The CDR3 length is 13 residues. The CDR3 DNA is TGTGCCAGCAGCTCTATTGCGGCATTCGGGGCTTTCTTT. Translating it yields CASSSIAAFGAFF.

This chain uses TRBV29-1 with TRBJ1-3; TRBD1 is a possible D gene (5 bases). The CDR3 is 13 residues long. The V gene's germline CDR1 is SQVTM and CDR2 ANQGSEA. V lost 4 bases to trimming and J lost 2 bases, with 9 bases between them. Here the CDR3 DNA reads TGCAGCGTTGTTCGGGGGGCTGGAAACACCATATATTTT. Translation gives CSVVRGAGNTIYF.

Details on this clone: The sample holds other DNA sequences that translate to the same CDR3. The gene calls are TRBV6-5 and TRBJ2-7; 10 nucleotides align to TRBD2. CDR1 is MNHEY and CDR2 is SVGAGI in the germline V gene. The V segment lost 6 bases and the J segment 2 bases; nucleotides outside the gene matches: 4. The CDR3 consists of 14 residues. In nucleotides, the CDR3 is TGTGCCAGCAGGCGCACTAGCGGGACCTACGAGCAGTACTTC. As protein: CASRRTSGTYEQYF.

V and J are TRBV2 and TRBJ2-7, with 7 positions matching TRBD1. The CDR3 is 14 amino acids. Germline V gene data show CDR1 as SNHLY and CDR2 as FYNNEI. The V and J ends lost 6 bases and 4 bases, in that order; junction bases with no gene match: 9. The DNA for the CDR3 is TGTGCCAGCAGCCCCCGGGACAGACAATACGAGCAGTACTTC. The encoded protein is CASSPRDRQYEQYF.

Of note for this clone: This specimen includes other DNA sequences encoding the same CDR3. CDR3 sequence: CASSLASGGTDTQYF. The CDR3 DNA is TGTGCCAGCAGCTTAGCGTCTGGAGGCACAGATACGCAGTATTTT. This chain joins TRBV7-2 and TRBJ2-3; D uncertain. The CDR3 is made up of 15 amino acids. Germline V gene sequence: CDR1 SGHTA, CDR2 FQGNSA. V lost 0 bases, J lost 1 base, and 8 bases lay in between.

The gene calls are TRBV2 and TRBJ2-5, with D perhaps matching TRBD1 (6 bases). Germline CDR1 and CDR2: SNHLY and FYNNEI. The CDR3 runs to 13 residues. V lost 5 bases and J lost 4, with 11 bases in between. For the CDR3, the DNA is TGTGCCAGCAGTAACAGGGCTCCAGAGACCCAGTACTTC. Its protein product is CASSNRAPETQYF.

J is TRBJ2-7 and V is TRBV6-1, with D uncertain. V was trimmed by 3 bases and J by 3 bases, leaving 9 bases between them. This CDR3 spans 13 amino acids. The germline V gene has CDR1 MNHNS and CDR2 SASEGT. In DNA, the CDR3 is TGTGCCAGCAGTGATTGGTACGGCTACGAGCAGTACTTC. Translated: CASSDWYGYEQYF.

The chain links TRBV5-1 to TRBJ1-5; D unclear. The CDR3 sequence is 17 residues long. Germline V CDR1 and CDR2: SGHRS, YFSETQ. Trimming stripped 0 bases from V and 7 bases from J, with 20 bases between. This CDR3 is CASSLGFSAPIRQPQHF. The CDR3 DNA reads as TGCGCCAGCAGCTTGGGGTTTTCAGCCCCCATCCGACAGCCCCAGCATTTT. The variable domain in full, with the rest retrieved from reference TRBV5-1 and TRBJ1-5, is KAGVTQTPRYLIKTRGQQVTLSCSPISGHRSVSWYQQTPGQGLQFLFEYFSETQRNKGNFPGRFSGRQFSNSRSEMNVSTLELGDSALYLCASSLGFSAPIRQPQHFGDGTRLSIL.

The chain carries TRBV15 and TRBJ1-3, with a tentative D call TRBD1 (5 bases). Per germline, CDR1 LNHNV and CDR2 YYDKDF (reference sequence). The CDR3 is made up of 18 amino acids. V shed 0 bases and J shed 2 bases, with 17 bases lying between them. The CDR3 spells CATSRDRIGADAGNTIYF. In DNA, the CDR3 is TGTGCCACCAGCAGAGATCGAATAGGGGCCGATGCTGGAAACACCATATATTTT.

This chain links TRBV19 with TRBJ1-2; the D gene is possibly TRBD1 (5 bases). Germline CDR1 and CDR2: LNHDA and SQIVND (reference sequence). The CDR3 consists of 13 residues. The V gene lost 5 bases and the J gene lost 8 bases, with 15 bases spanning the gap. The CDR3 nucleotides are TGTGCCAGTAGTCAGGGAACGTCGGGAGGCTACACCTTC. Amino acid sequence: CASSQGTSGGYTF.